The T cell receptor (beta chain) under discussion was sequenced for a study of T cell clonotyping in hematopoietic cell transplantation (dated by TCRdb to 2020 to 2022). At the level of the whole study: A total of 150 or so blood samples were gathered in the study from roughly 37 consecutive transplant recipients along with their related donors. Patients were recruited between September 2015 and 2017 and followed until September 2020 or death. Findings and caveats that apply to the study as a whole: The sample size was limited, and CD4 and CD8 repertoire contributions could not be separated because cells were not sorted. Broader posttransplant TCR repertoire diversity was predicted by donor and pretransplant recipient Inverse Simpson Index values. Only a small fraction of recipient repertoires overlapped donor repertoires, with over 95% appearing de novo at the given depth. A decrease in recipient TCR diversity was observed after transplant, and a progressive increase in pathologically expanded clonotypes was seen from day 30 to day 180.

What this sample's time point label stands for: 30 days after allo-HCT. Blood from recipients was drawn about 28 days before transplant and again at days 30, 100 and 180 after transplant. Nuclei Lysis Solution was used to extract genomic DNA from fresh or cryopreserved unfractionated peripheral blood mononuclear cells. The CDR3, cysteine through phenylalanine, is 14 amino acids long. Kept here is only the CDR3 DNA, which spans 42 bases and is read in frame from base 1. Based on the germline V gene (reference sequence), the CDR1 and CDR2 sequences are SGHKS and YYEKEE. V loses 4 bases, J loses 4 bases, and the germline ends lie 11 bases apart. This clone was seen more than once but under ten times. Its antigen is not yet known. There are no base qualities to consult, and no much larger clone falls within one base. TCR beta CDR3 regions were amplified from genomic DNA with the immunoSEQ assay, a bias-controlled multiplex PCR using V- and J-specific primers. A second PCR step added a proprietary barcode and Illumina adapter sequences to the CDR3 amplicons. CDR3 libraries were sequenced on an Illumina MiSeq instrument. The paper's data handling went like this. Export and quality control were performed with immunoSEQ Analyzer 3.0, and downstream analyses were performed with R Bioconductor and Immunarch. Only productive rearrangements in the normalized downsampled data set were used to calculate repertoire metrics. Pathologically expanded clonotypes were defined as those larger than 5 templates in the normalized cohort. The Inverse Simpson Index was used to measure repertoire diversity. The non-normalized data set was used for CMV-specificity analyses so that all clonotypes could be captured. Sourced from immuneACCESS, this table was stored by TCRdb with only in-frame sequences that have V and J called. A share of the clones is absent; for the studies checked, an unresolved V gene accounts for under half, and the remainder has no known explanation. From that table come the V and J calls and clone size; the DNA was used to work out D and trimming. Recorded for this sample are fewer than 11,000 clones; about 75% of them occurred a single time. The ten biggest clones cover about 8.7% of the sample.

This chain joins TRBV5-5 to TRBJ2-2; the best D guess is TRBD2, with 5 bases matching. Sample: PBMCs, taken 30 days after allogeneic stem cell transplant. This sequence was found in a female patient in her forties who had an allogeneic stem cell transplant from a related donor, so T cells may come from the graft donor. Some clones in this sample may be carry-over from other donors' samples. The sequenced DNA: TGTGCCAGCAGCCCCTGGACTGTCACCGGGGAGCTGTTTTTT. It is translated as CASSPWTVTGELFF.